This T cell receptor beta chain derives from a study of OX40 agonist ivuxolimab in advanced cancers. Study in general: Patients were given ivuxolimab, an antibody that agonizes OX40 (CD134). Two patients with cutaneous melanoma and one with hepatocellular carcinoma, three in total, showed partial responses.

Clones were sequenced by immunoSEQ multiplex PCR, and TCRdb holds only the in-frame ones, with some missing. This table holds about 59,000 clones, over 75% found once. A word on this clone: At one end the junction does not follow the germline gene, possibly because of a read error.

The sample here was CD4+ or CD8+ T cells sorted from blood, taken in a trial of the OX40 agonist ivuxolimab. This sequence was found in an adult with an advanced solid tumor such as melanoma, head and neck, liver or kidney cancer.

The CDR3 coding sequence is TGTGCCAGCAGTTTATGGGACAGCACCGTGGAGCTGTTTTTT. It is translated as CASSLWDSTVELFF. V and J are TRBV28 and TRBJ2-2; a weak D match, TRBD1 (6 bases). This CDR3 is built from 14 residues. Germline-derived CDR1 and CDR2 are MDHEN and SYDVKM.